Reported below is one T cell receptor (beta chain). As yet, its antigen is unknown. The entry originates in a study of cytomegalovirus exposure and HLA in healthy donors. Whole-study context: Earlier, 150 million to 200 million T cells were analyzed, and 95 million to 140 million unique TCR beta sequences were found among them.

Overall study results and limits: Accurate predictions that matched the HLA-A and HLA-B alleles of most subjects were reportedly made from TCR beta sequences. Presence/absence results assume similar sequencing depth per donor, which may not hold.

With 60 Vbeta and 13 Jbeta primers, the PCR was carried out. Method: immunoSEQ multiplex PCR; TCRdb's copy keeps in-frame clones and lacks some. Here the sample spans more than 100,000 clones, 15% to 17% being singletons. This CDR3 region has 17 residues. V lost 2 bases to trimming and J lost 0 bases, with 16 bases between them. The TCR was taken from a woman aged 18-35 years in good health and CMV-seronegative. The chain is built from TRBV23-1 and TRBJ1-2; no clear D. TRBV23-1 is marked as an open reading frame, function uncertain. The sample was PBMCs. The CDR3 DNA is TGCGCCAGCAGTCAACCAGACGAGGGCCGTTCTAACTATGGCTACACCTTC. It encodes CASSQPDEGRSNYGYTF.